This TCR beta chain is from a study of response to subunit inactivated influenza vaccine. Study-wide results and caveats: Only a handful of new T cells, the authors suggested, are recruited with each seasonal influenza vaccination.

Via MiXCR, TCRdb re-called the RT-PCR reads, giving one row per CDR3 protein. Of around 580,000 distinct CDR3 sequences listed, approximately 15% are singletons. At least ten counts were recorded for this clonotype. Its matching antigen is unknown. The CDR3 consists of 17 residues. J gave up 2 bases and V 3 bases, and 9 bases lay outside the gene matches. Germline V gene sequence: CDR1 MDHEN, CDR2 SYDVKM. This sequence joins TRBV28 and TRBJ1-2; TRBD1 matches at 10 bases. This TCR derives from a man aged 45-65 years who received an inactivated influenza vaccine. Sequenced here: PBMCs from blood, sampled about 12 days after vaccination. The CDR3 protein is CASSFARDRGFNYGYTF. Written as DNA, the CDR3 is TGTGCCAGCAGTTTCGCGAGGGACAGGGGATTCAACTATGGCTACACCTTC.